The next 12 T cell receptor beta chains were all read from a single sample in a study of T cells in localized non-small cell lung cancer. Some clones are missing from TCRdb's copy, which holds only in-frame ones; the method was immunoSEQ multiplex PCR. The sample consists of around 69,000 clones, about 90% of them appearing once. This specimen was peripheral blood, taken before any cancer treatment. These receptors all come from a woman aged 35 to 69 with stage I lung adenocarcinoma.

V gene TRBV4-1 combines with J gene TRBJ2-3, with 9 nucleotides matching TRBD1. The CDR3 is made up of 17 amino acids. The junction had 8 bases not matched to a gene; V was cut back by 3 bases and J by 1 base. The germline V gene has CDR1 MGHRA and CDR2 YSYEKL. The CDR3 sequence: CASSHVNRGPGTDTQYF. The CDR3 nucleotides read TGCGCCAGCAGCCATGTGAACAGGGGGCCCGGCACAGATACGCAGTATTTT.

The chain uses TRBV19 and TRBJ2-1; 14 bases fit TRBD2. This CDR3 has 19 amino acids. Trimming removed 5 bases from V and 1 base from J; junction bases left unmatched: 10. Germline CDR1 is LNHDA and CDR2 is SQIVND (reference sequence). The CDR3 region has the DNA TGTGCCAGTAGTGCGACGCCGGGACTAGCGGGAGAGTCCTACAATGAGCAGTTCTTC. It specifies CASSATPGLAGESYNEQFF.

The chain employs TRBV9 and TRBJ2-5, with D possibly TRBD2 on 6 matching bases. This CDR3 has 12 residues. Germline CDR1 reads SGDLS; CDR2 reads YYNGEE. Deletions cut 3 bases from V and 3 bases from J, with 6 bases between. The CDR3 protein is CASSGGEETQYF. In DNA form, the CDR3 reads TGTGCCAGCAGCGGGGGGGAAGAGACCCAGTACTTC.

The gene calls are TRBV11-2 and TRBJ1-1; D is perhaps TRBD1 (6 bases). With 3 bases removed from V and 5 bases from J, the gap between germline ends came to 10 bases. CDR3 size: 13 residues. The germline V gene has CDR1 SGHAT and CDR2 FQNNGV. The DNA of the CDR3 is TGTGCCAGCAGCTTCCTACAGGGTACTGAAGCTTTCTTT. This gives the protein CASSFLQGTEAFF. Filled out from reference TRBV11-2 and TRBJ1-1, the complete variable domain reads EAGVAQSPRYKIIEKRQSVAFWCNPISGHATLYWYQQILGQGPKLLIQFQNNGVVDDSQLPKDRFSAERLKGVDSTLKIQPAKLEDSAVYLCASSFLQGTEAFFGQGTRLTVV.

This clone came up once. This chain joins TRBV5-4 and TRBJ2-2; TRBD2 agrees at 10 bases. Looked up from germline, CDR1 is SGHNT and CDR2 is YYREEE (reference sequence). CDR3 size: 18 residues. Losses at the gene ends were 4 bases for V and 1 base for J; bases not matched to a gene: 10. CDR3 sequence (DNA): TGTGCCAGCAGCCCCGGATTACGACTAGCGGGGAACACCGGGGAGCTGTTTTTT. Residues: CASSPGLRLAGNTGELFF.

The chain links TRBV27 to TRBJ1-4, with D possibly being TRBD1 (5 bases). Trimming left V 6 bases short and J 8 bases short, with 16 bases between. The CDR3 length is 14 residues. Germline assignment: CDR1 MNHEY and CDR2 SMNVEV (reference sequence). The CDR3 DNA reads as TGTGCCAGCAGCCCCCCGGGACCAGTGGAAAAACTGTTTTTT. Protein: CASSPPGPVEKLFF. The complete variable domain, with remaining parts taken from reference TRBV27 and TRBJ1-4, reads EAQVTQNPRYLITVTGKKLTVTCSQNMNHEYMSWYRQDPGLGLRQIYYSMNVEVTDKGDVPEGYKVSRKEKRNFPLILESPSPNQTSLYFCASSPPGPVEKLFFGSGTQLSVL.

CDR3: CASSLGLLAGGVEETQYF. The CDR3 nucleotides read TGTGCCAGCAGCTTGGGTCTACTAGCGGGGGGAGTGGAAGAGACCCAGTACTTC. The chain couples TRBV11-3 to TRBJ2-5; 12 nucleotides line up with TRBD2. The CDR3 is 18 amino acids. CDR1 is SGHNT, CDR2 YENEEA, per germline. The V segment lost 3 bases and the J segment 3 bases; nucleotides outside the gene matches: 11.

CDR3 sequence (DNA): TGCGCCAGCGCTCTAGCGGGGGGCCGGGGCACAGATACGCAGTATTTT. It specifies CASALAGGRGTDTQYF. V and J are TRBV5-1 and TRBJ2-3; 11 positions match TRBD2. J lost 1 base, V lost 7 bases, and 8 bases had no gene match. The CDR3 contains 16 residues. From germline, CDR1 is SGHRS and CDR2 YFSETQ.

The chain recombines TRBV7-3 with TRBJ1-5; 7 bases are shared with TRBD1. There are 14 residues in the CDR3. Germline V gene data show CDR1 as SGHTA and CDR2 as FQGTGA. Trimming at V came to 5 bases and at J to 3 bases, leaving 4 bases not matched to a gene. The CDR3 sequence is CASSRTGPNQPQHF. CDR3 bases: TGTGCCAGCAGCCGGACAGGTCCCAATCAGCCCCAGCATTTT.

CDR3: CASRDGLRGYTF. In DNA form, the CDR3 reads TGTGCCAGCAGAGACGGGCTCCGTGGCTACACCTTC. V gene TRBV6-6 combines with J gene TRBJ1-2; no firm D call. Germline CDR1 and CDR2: MNHNY and SVGAGI (reference sequence). Trimming removed 6 bases at V and 7 bases at J, with 12 bases between. The CDR3 loop spans 12 amino acids.

The rearrangement links TRBV19 to TRBJ1-6; TRBD1 is a possible D gene (5 bases). V was pared by 1 base and J by 5 bases, with 6 bases between. Germline values: CDR1 LNHDA, CDR2 SQIVND (reference sequence). The CDR3 sequence is 14 residues long. CDR3 in DNA: TGTGCCAGTAGTATAGCCAGGGATAATTCACCCCTCCACTTT. As protein: CASSIARDNSPLHF.

The chain links TRBV7-9 to TRBJ2-3; 8 bases fit TRBD1. Trimming cost V 5 bases and J 3 bases; bases outside gene matches: 4. In germline, CDR1 is SEHNR, CDR2 FQNEAQ (reference sequence). The CDR3 sequence is 14 residues long. CDR3 nucleotide sequence: TGTGCCAGCAGCCCTGGACAGGGTACAGATACGCAGTATTTT. Amino acid sequence: CASSPGQGTDTQYF. Full variable domain (remainder filled in from reference TRBV7-9 and TRBJ2-3): DTGVSQNPRHKITKRGQNVTFRCDPISEHNRLYWYRQTLGQGPEFLTYFQNEAQLEKSRLLSDRFSAERPKGSFSTLEIQRTEQGDSAMYLCASSPGQGTDTQYFGPGTRLTVL.